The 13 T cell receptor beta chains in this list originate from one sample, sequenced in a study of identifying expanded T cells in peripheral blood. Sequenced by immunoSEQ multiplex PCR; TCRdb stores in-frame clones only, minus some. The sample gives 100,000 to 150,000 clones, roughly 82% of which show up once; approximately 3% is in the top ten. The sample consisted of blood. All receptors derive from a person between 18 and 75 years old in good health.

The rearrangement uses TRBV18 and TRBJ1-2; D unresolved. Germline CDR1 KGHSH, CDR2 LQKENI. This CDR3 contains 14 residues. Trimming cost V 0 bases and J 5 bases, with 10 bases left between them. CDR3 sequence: CASSPPGGPYGYTF. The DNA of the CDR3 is TGTGCCAGCTCACCACCGGGCGGCCCTTATGGCTACACCTTC.

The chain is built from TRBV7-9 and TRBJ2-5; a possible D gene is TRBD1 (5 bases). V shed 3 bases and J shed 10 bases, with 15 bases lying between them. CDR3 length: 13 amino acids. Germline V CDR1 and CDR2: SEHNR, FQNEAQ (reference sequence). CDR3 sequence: CASSFQGDGVQYF. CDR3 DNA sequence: TGTGCCAGCAGCTTCCAGGGTGATGGGGTCCAGTACTTC.

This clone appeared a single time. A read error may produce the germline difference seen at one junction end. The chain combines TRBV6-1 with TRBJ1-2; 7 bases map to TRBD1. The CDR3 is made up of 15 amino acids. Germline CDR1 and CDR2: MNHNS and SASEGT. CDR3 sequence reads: CASREVSQGTYGYTF. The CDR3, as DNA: TGTGCCAGCAGAGAAGTCTCACAGGGGACCTATGGCTACACCTTC.

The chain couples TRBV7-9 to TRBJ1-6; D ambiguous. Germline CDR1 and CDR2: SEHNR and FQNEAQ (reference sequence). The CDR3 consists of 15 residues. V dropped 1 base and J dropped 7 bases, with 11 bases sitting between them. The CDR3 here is CASSLVVIGNSPLHF. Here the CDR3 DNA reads TGTGCCAGCAGCTTAGTAGTCATCGGGAATTCACCCCTCCACTTT.

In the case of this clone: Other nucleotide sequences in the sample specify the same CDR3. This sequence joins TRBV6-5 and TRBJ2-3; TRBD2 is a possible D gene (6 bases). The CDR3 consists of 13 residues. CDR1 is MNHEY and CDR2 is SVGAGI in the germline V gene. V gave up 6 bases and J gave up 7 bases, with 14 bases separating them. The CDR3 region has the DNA TGTGCCAGCAGGCCCGGGGGTGCGTATACGCAGTATTTT. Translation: CASRPGGAYTQYF.

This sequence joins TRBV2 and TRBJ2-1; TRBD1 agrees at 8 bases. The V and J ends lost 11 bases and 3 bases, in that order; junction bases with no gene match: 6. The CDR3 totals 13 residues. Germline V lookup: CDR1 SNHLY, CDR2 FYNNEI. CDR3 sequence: CAGRTGYYNEQFF. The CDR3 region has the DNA TGTGCCGGAAGGACAGGGTACTACAATGAGCAGTTCTTC.

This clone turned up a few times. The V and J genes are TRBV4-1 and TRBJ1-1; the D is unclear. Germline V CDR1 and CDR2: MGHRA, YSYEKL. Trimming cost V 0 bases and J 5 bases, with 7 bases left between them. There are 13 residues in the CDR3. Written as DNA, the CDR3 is TGCGCCAGCAGCCAAGATGGGGAAACTGAAGCTTTCTTT. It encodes CASSQDGETEAFF.

In DNA form, the CDR3 reads TGTGCCAGCAGCGGGACAGGCCACATCTCCTACGAGCAGTACTTC. Residues: CASSGTGHISYEQYF. The V and J genes are TRBV6-1 and TRBJ2-7; TRBD1 agrees at 8 bases. With V trimmed by 6 bases and J by 0 bases, 7 bases remained unmatched. The V gene's germline CDR1 is MNHNS and CDR2 SASEGT. This CDR3 region has 15 residues.

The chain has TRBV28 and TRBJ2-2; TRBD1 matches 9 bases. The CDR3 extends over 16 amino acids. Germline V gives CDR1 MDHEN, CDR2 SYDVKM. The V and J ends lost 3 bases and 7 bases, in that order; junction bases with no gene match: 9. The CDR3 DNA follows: TGTGCCAGCAGTTTTCGGGACAGGGATGTGTTCGGGGAGCTGTTTTTT. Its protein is CASSFRDRDVFGELFF.

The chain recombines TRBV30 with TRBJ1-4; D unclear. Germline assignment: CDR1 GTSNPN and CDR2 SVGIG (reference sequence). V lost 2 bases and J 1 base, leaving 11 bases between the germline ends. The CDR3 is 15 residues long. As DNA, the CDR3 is TGTGCCTGGAGTACAGAGCTTAGAACTAATGAAAAACTGTTTTTT. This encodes CAWSTELRTNEKLFF.

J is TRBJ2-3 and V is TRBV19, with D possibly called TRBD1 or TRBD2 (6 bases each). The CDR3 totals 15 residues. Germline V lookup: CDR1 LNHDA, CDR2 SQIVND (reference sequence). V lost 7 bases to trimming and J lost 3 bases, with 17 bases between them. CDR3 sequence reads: CASTNRVGGTDTQYF. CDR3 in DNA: TGTGCCAGTACTAACAGGGTAGGAGGGACAGATACGCAGTATTTT.

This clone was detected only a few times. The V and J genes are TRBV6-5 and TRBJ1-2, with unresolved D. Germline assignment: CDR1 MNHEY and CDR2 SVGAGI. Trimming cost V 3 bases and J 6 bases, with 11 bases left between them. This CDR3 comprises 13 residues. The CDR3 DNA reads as TGTGCCAGCAGTTATTGGAGTCAACATGGCTACACCTTC. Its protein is CASSYWSQHGYTF.

The CDR3 sequence is CASRGDRGTYEQYF. CDR3 DNA: TGTGCCAGCAGGGGAGACAGGGGGACCTACGAGCAGTACTTC. The V and J genes are TRBV6-1 and TRBJ2-7; 9 positions agree with TRBD1. With 6 bases clipped from V and 2 bases from J, the junction kept 5 bases outside the gene matches. From germline, CDR1 is MNHNS and CDR2 SASEGT. This CDR3 comprises 14 residues.